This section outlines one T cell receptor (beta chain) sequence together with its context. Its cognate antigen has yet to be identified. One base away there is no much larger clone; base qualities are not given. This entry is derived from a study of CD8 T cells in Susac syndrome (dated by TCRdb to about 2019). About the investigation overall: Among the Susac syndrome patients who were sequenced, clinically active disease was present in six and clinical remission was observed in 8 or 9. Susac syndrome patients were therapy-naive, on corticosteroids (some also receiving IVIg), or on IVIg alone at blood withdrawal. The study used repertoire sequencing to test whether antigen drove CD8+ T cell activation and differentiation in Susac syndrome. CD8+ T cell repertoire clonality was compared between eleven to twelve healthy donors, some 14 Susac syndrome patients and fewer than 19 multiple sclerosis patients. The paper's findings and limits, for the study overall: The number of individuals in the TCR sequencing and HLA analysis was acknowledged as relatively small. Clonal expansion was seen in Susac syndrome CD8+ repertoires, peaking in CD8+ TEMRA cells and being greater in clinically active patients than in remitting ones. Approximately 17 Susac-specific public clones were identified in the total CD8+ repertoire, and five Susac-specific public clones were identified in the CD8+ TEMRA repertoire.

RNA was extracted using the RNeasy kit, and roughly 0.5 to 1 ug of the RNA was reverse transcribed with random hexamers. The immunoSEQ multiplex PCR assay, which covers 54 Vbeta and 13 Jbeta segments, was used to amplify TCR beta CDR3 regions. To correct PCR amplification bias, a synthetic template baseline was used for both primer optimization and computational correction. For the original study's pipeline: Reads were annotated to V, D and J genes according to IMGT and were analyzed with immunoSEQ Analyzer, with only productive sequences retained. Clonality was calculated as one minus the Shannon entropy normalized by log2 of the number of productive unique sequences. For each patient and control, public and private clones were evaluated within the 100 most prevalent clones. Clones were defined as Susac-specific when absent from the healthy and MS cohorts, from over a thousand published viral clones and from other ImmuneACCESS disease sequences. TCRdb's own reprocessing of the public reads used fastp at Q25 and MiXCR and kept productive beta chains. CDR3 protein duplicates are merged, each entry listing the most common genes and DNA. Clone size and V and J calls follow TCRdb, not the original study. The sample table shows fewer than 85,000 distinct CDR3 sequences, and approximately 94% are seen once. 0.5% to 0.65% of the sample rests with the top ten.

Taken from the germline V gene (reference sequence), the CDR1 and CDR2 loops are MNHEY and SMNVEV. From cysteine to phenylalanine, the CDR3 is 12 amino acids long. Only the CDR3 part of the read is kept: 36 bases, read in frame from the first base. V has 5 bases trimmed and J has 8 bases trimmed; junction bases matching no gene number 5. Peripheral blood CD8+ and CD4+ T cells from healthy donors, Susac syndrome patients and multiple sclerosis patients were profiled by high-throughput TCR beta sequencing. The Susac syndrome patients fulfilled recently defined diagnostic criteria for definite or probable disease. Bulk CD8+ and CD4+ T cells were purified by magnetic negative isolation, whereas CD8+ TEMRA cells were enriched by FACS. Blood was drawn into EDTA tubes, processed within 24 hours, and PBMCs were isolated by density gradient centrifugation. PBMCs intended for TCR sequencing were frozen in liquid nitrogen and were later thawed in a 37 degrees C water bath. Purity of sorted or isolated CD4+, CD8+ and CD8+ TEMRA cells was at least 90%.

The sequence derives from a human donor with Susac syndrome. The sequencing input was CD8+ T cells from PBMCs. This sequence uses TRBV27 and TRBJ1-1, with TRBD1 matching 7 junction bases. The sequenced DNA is TGTGCCAGCAGTCGGACAGGTAAAGAAGCTTTCTTT. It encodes CASSRTGKEAFF.